A selection of T cell receptor beta chains follows, all from one sample in a study of CD8+CD57+ T cells in acquired aplastic anemia. TCRdb reanalysed the reads using MiXCR and keeps one entry per CDR3 protein. The sample records 150,000 to 200,000 distinct CDR3 sequences, 63% being singletons. Material for sequencing was sorted CD4+, CD8+, or CD8+CD57+ T cells (not recorded which) from PBMCs. The receptors originated from a human donor in good health. The CDR3 runs from the conserved cysteine through the conserved F or W. Rows give clone size only sometimes, using once, few, many, or a class for an expanded clone.

CDR3 protein: CASSNNLNTEAFF
clone size: .
V gene: TRBV9

CDR3 protein: CATSDRSSYGYTF
clone size: .
V gene: TRBV15

CDR3 protein: CASSFTSGIQETQYF
clone size: .
V gene: TRBV11-3

CDR3 protein: CASSGRGVTDTQYF
clone size: .
V gene: TRBV7-3

CDR3 protein: CASRRGQWGQETQYF
clone size: .
V gene: TRBV6-2/TRBV6-3

CDR3 protein: CASSLEASLSYEQYF
clone size: .
V gene: TRBV7-2

CDR3 protein: CASSSAGIQETQYF
clone size: .
V gene: TRBV11-1

CDR3 protein: CSVGQGTDTQYF
clone size: .
V gene: TRBV29-1

CDR3 protein: CASSAGTGDNSPLHF
clone size: .
V gene: TRBV7-2

CDR3 protein: CASSLADRVETQYF
clone size: .
V gene: TRBV7-6

CDR3 protein: CATSDLANPDTQYF
clone size: few
V gene: TRBV24-1

CDR3 protein: CASRRTVEAFF
clone size: .
V gene: TRBV7-2

CDR3 protein: CAISVGTLNLPLHF
clone size: .
V gene: TRBV10-3

CDR3 protein: CASSLARDYEQYF
clone size: many
V gene: TRBV7-9

CDR3 protein: CASSIRRGAGTGLGGHTQYF
clone size: .
V gene: TRBV19

CDR3 protein: CASSQVRRGPEQYF
clone size: .
V gene: TRBV14

CDR3 protein: CASSLAWGVAGSTTYEQYF
clone size: many
V gene: TRBV5-5

CDR3 protein: CAISESNSGSYEQYF
clone size: .
V gene: TRBV10-3

CDR3 protein: CASMTRVSDTEAFF
clone size: .
V gene: TRBV25-1

CDR3 protein: CASSLVGENQYF
clone size: .
V gene: TRBV7-9

CDR3 protein: CASSPPRHTYEQYF
clone size: many
V gene: TRBV5-1

CDR3 protein: CAISIGAEGSEQYF
clone size: .
V gene: TRBV10-3

CDR3 protein: CASKAGGSYEQYF
clone size: once
V gene: TRBV12-3/TRBV12-4

CDR3 protein: CASSDRQGVNEQYF
clone size: .
V gene: TRBV2

CDR3 protein: CASSVEGAENSPLHF
clone size: many
V gene: TRBV9

CDR3 protein: CASSGLRGNEQFF
clone size: many
V gene: TRBV7-9

CDR3 protein: CASSQEAWTGASANTEAFF
clone size: many
V gene: TRBV4-3

CDR3 protein: CASSQGQITEAFF
clone size: .
V gene: TRBV16

CDR3 protein: CASSPSRTRVYEQYF
clone size: .
V gene: TRBV5-5

CDR3 protein: CASSLFRAQETQYF
clone size: few
V gene: TRBV7-8

CDR3 protein: CASSESAGSETQYF
clone size: .
V gene: TRBV10-2

CDR3 protein: CASSGAPGKLSYEQYF
clone size: .
V gene: TRBV2

CDR3 protein: CASSLAGQGRNYGYTF
clone size: few
V gene: TRBV7-8

CDR3 protein: CASRPEFVNEKLFF
clone size: once
V gene: TRBV5-5

CDR3 protein: CSVGTVQETQYF
clone size: .
V gene: TRBV29-1

CDR3 protein: CASREDRVHEQYF
clone size: .
V gene: TRBV10-3

CDR3 protein: CASSPDTGSGNTIYF
clone size: .
V gene: TRBV9

CDR3 protein: CASSSVQGYEQYF
clone size: .
V gene: TRBV5-1

CDR3 protein: CASRPGTVNWETQYF
clone size: .
V gene: TRBV25-1

CDR3 protein: CASSAKGPNYEQYF
clone size: few
V gene: TRBV10-1

CDR3 protein: CASRAEISGNTIYF
clone size: .
V gene: TRBV5-1

CDR3 protein: CASSQVGAYNEQFF
clone size: many
V gene: TRBV4-2

CDR3 protein: CSASRLAGKGEQHF
clone size: .
V gene: TRBV20-1

CDR3 protein: CASGGTFNSPLHF
clone size: .
V gene: TRBV19

CDR3 protein: CASSLSQGKYEQYF
clone size: .
V gene: TRBV5-5

CDR3 protein: CCARDGSTGEQYF
clone size: once
V gene: TRBV20-1